The 27 T cell receptor beta chains below were found in one sample sequenced in a study of cytomegalovirus exposure and HLA in healthy donors. With 60 Vbeta and 13 Jbeta primers, the PCR was carried out. Measured with immunoSEQ multiplex PCR; TCRdb has only the in-frame clones, and not every one. The ten most abundant clones cover over 1% of a sample with about 160,000 clones. The material sequenced was PBMCs. Receptor source: a woman aged 55-70 years in good health and CMV-seronegative.

The V call is TRBV11-2, the J call TRBJ1-6; maybe TRBD1 (6 bases). The V gene lost 4 bases and the J gene lost 7 bases, with 11 bases spanning the gap. CDR3 length equals 14 residues. CDR1 is SGHAT, CDR2 FQNNGV, per germline. The CDR3 sequence: CASSSRGVNSPLHF. The CDR3 DNA sequence: TGTGCCAGCAGCTCCAGGGGTGTAAATTCACCCCTCCACTTT.

The chain carries TRBV7-2 and TRBJ1-2, with TRBD1 matching 7 bases. CDR3 length equals 15 residues. The ends lost 3 bases at V and 4 bases at J; junction bases unmatched: 8. Looked up from germline, CDR1 is SGHTA and CDR2 is FQGNSA. The CDR3 sequence is CASSFQGQPAYGYTF. CDR3 DNA sequence: TGTGCCAGCAGCTTCCAGGGACAGCCAGCCTATGGCTACACCTTC.

V usage is TRBV27 and J usage is TRBJ2-2; TRBD2 aligns across 10 bases. Germline V gene data show CDR1 as MNHEY and CDR2 as SMNVEV (reference sequence). The CDR3 consists of 17 residues. V lost 4 bases and J lost 5; bases outside the gene matches: 10. CDR3 DNA sequence: TGTGCCAGCAGTTCCTTATGGCTAGCGGGAGTTACCGGGGAGCTGTTTTTT. Amino acid sequence: CASSSLWLAGVTGELFF.

The chain is built from TRBV11-2 and TRBJ1-1, with D maybe TRBD1 (5 bases). Germline V gene lookup returns CDR1 SGHAT and CDR2 FQNNGV. This CDR3 has 13 residues. Between the trimmed V and J ends, which lost 5 bases and 1 base, there was a span of 8 bases. The CDR3 DNA sequence: TGTGCCAGCAGCAAACAGGAGAACACTGAAGCTTTCTTT. Translated, it gives CASSKQENTEAFF.

The chain carries TRBV27 and TRBJ2-7; the match to TRBD2 covers 7 bases. Germline V lookup: CDR1 MNHEY, CDR2 SMNVEV (reference sequence). The CDR3 length is 20 residues. J was trimmed by 0 bases and V by 5 bases; bases with no gene match: 22. Here the CDR3 DNA reads TGTGCCAGCAGTCAATACGCCCCAAGAGGGCTAGCGGCGAGCTCCTACGAGCAGTACTTC. Translation gives CASSQYAPRGLAASSYEQYF.

This chain links TRBV2 with TRBJ2-4; no definite D call. CDR1 SNHLY and CDR2 FYNNEI come from the germline V gene. CDR3 size: 16 residues. The V end lost 1 base, the J end lost 1 base, and 11 bases lay between the germline ends. CDR3: CASSEDRSWAKNIQYF. Written as DNA, the CDR3 is TGTGCCAGCAGTGAAGACAGATCTTGGGCCAAAAACATTCAGTACTTC. The variable domain in full, completed from reference TRBV2 and TRBJ2-4, reads EPEVTQTPSHQVTQMGQEVILRCVPISNHLYFYWYRQILGQKVEFLVSFYNNEISEKSEIFDDQFSVERPDGSNFTLKIRSTKLEDSAMYFCASSEDRSWAKNIQYFGAGTRLSVL.

The V gene is TRBV7-3, the J gene TRBJ2-1; D gene ambiguous. The CDR3 runs to 16 residues. Deletions cut 5 bases from V and 0 bases from J, with 14 bases between. The V gene's germline CDR1 is SGHTA and CDR2 FQGTGA. CDR3 in amino acids: CASSPEGALSYNEQFF. The CDR3 bases are TGTGCCAGCAGCCCCGAAGGAGCGCTCTCCTACAATGAGCAGTTCTTC.

V gene TRBV7-8 combines with J gene TRBJ2-3; 7 bases match TRBD1. The CDR3 is made up of 15 amino acids. Germline assignment: CDR1 SGHVS and CDR2 FQNEAQ. V dropped 8 bases and J dropped 4; count of bases not matched to a gene: 12. CDR3 bases: TGTGCCAGCCTCGTTGAACCCCAGGGGGCAGATACGCAGTATTTT. It codes for CASLVEPQGADTQYF.

In DNA form, the CDR3 reads TGCAGCGTTGGGACAGGTACTGGAAACACCATATATTTT. Its protein is CSVGTGTGNTIYF. J is TRBJ1-3 and V is TRBV29-1; TRBD1 matches 7 bases. The CDR3 extends over 13 amino acids. The J segment lost 2 bases and the V segment lost 4 bases, leaving 2 bases of the junction unmatched. Germline V gene data show CDR1 as SQVTM and CDR2 as ANQGSEA.

In nucleotides, the CDR3 is TGTGCCAGCAGTGCGGTGGACAGCGGGGATAATGAGCAGTTCTTC. Its protein product is CASSAVDSGDNEQFF. The chain joins TRBV6-5 to TRBJ2-1, with D possibly matching TRBD2 (7 bases). CDR1 is MNHEY, CDR2 SVGAGI, per germline. V lost 5 bases and J lost 7, with 18 bases in between. There are 15 residues in the CDR3.

The chain is built from TRBV10-3 and TRBJ2-2, with 9 bases matching TRBD2. The germline gives CDR1 ENHRY, CDR2 SYGVKD. This CDR3 region has 14 residues. V lost 7 bases, J lost 3 bases, and 3 bases stayed unmatched. Here the CDR3 reads CAITSGEYTGELFF. The CDR3, as DNA: TGTGCCATCACTAGCGGGGAGTACACCGGGGAGCTGTTTTTT.

The CDR3 reads CAAQLPGQIYGYTF. CDR3 coding DNA: TGTGCCGCACAATTGCCGGGACAGATCTATGGCTACACCTTC. This chain uses TRBV10-3 with TRBJ1-2, with 7 bases that match TRBD1. The germline V gene encodes CDR1 ENHRY and CDR2 SYGVKD. V lost 11 bases, J lost 4 bases, and 13 bases stayed unmatched. The CDR3 runs 14 residues.

This chain joins TRBV28 and TRBJ2-1; tentatively, D is TRBD1 (5 bases). CDR3 length equals 13 residues. Per the germline V gene, CDR1 is MDHEN and CDR2 is SYDVKM. Trimming shortened V by 3 bases and J by 5 bases, and 8 bases separated the two germline ends. The CDR3 sequence: CASSLARDNEQFF. The CDR3 region has the DNA TGTGCCAGCAGTTTGGCCAGGGACAATGAGCAGTTCTTC.

The chain joins TRBV19 to TRBJ1-5; TRBD1 might be the D (6 bases). V was trimmed by 5 bases and J by 6 bases, leaving 20 bases between them. The CDR3 extends over 16 amino acids. Germline V lookup: CDR1 LNHDA, CDR2 SQIVND (reference sequence). The CDR3 sequence is CASSSDGAGGRQPQHF. The DNA for the CDR3 is TGTGCCAGTAGTTCCGACGGGGCGGGGGGGCGTCAGCCCCAGCATTTT.

The rearrangement uses TRBV30 and TRBJ2-2; no firm D call. The CDR3 totals 13 residues. Germline-derived CDR1 and CDR2 are GTSNPN and SVGIG (reference sequence). With 0 bases removed from V and 9 bases from J, the gap between germline ends came to 11 bases. Written as DNA, the CDR3 is TGTGCCTGGAGTGTACGAATTGGGCGGGAGCTGTTTTTT. Amino acid sequence: CAWSVRIGRELFF.

The chain recombines TRBV5-6 with TRBJ1-2; D gene uncertain. The germline V gene has CDR1 SGHDT and CDR2 YYEEEE. Trimming removed 2 bases from V and 8 bases from J, with 13 bases in between. The CDR3 totals 13 residues. CDR3 sequence reads: CASSFPEGTGYTF. The CDR3 DNA reads TGTGCCAGCAGCTTCCCCGAGGGAACGGGCTACACCTTC.

The chain employs TRBV29-1 and TRBJ2-1; 10 nucleotides agree with TRBD2. Per the germline V gene, CDR1 is SQVTM and CDR2 is ANQGSEA. The J segment lost 3 bases and the V segment lost 5 bases, leaving 7 bases of the junction unmatched. The CDR3 runs 15 residues. CDR3 sequence reads: CSVRLAGDFYNEQFF. The CDR3 DNA is TGCAGCGTTCGGCTAGCGGGAGATTTCTACAATGAGCAGTTCTTC.

The chain carries TRBV7-3 and TRBJ2-1, with D maybe TRBD1 (6 bases). Germline-derived CDR1 and CDR2 are SGHTA and FQGTGA. The CDR3 is made up of 16 amino acids. The V and J ends lost 2 bases and 3 bases respectively, with 14 bases between them. CDR3 sequence: CASSLQGQTIYNEQFF. CDR3 DNA sequence: TGTGCCAGCAGCTTACAAGGACAGACCATCTACAATGAGCAGTTCTTC.

Worth noting for this clone: The same CDR3 is also encoded by other DNA sequences in this sample. V usage is TRBV2 and J usage is TRBJ1-2; 9 positions match TRBD1. Trimming at V came to 6 bases and at J to 4 bases, leaving 3 bases not matched to a gene. CDR1 and CDR2 from the germline V gene are SNHLY and FYNNEI. This CDR3 has 13 residues. Here the CDR3 reads CASRGQGIYGYTF. In DNA form, the CDR3 reads TGTGCCAGCAGAGGACAGGGGATCTATGGCTACACCTTC.

The rearrangement joins TRBV19 to TRBJ2-2; 7 bases map to TRBD1. CDR1 is LNHDA, CDR2 SQIVND, per germline (reference sequence). The CDR3 runs 15 residues. With 4 bases clipped from V and 1 base from J, the junction kept 3 bases outside the gene matches. The CDR3 sequence: CASSTTGLNTGELFF. The CDR3 DNA follows: TGTGCCAGTAGTACGACAGGGTTGAACACCGGGGAGCTGTTTTTT. The full variable domain, in which reference TRBV19 and TRBJ2-2 provide the parts outside the CDR3, is DGGITQSPKYLFRKEGQNVTLSCEQNLNHDAMYWYRQDPGQGLRLIYYSQIVNDFQKGDIAEGYSVSREKKESFPLTVTSAQKNPTAFYLCASSTTGLNTGELFFGEGSRLTVL.

The V and J genes are TRBV11-3 and TRBJ2-7, with 7 bases aligning to TRBD1. Germline CDR1 and CDR2: SGHNT and YENEEA. V shed 4 bases and J 5 bases; nucleotides not matched to a gene: 11. The CDR3 runs 15 residues. CDR3 loop: CASSSKTGYEDEQYF. CDR3 DNA sequence: TGTGCCAGCAGCTCAAAGACAGGGTATGAGGACGAGCAGTACTTC.

The V call is TRBV2, the J call TRBJ2-7; TRBD1 matches at 9 bases. Germline trimming cut 6 bases from V and 4 bases from J; bases unmatched to any gene: 10. The CDR3 length is 15 residues. CDR1 is SNHLY, CDR2 FYNNEI, per germline. As DNA, the CDR3 is TGTGCCAGCAGGACGGACAGGGGCTTCACTTACGAGCAGTACTTC. It is translated as CASRTDRGFTYEQYF.

The chain links TRBV10-1 to TRBJ2-3, with a possible D match to TRBD2 (7 bases). With 10 bases removed from V and 3 bases from J, the gap between germline ends came to 17 bases. This CDR3 comprises 14 residues. CDR1 WNHNN and CDR2 SYGVQD come from the germline V gene (reference sequence). CDR3 sequence (DNA): TGCGCCACGTCGCAAGAGGGGGGGACAGATACGCAGTATTTT. Its translation is CATSQEGGTDTQYF.

The rearrangement links TRBV28 to TRBJ2-7, with D possibly TRBD1 on 6 matching bases. CDR3 length equals 15 residues. V lost 2 bases to trimming and J lost 3 bases, with 14 bases between them. Germline loops: CDR1 MDHEN, CDR2 SYDVKM. The CDR3 region is CASSLTSTGNYEQYF. In DNA, the CDR3 is TGTGCCAGCAGTTTAACAAGCACAGGGAACTACGAGCAGTACTTC.

The chain uses TRBV30 and TRBJ1-1, with a possible D match to TRBD1 (5 bases). The germline V and J ends were trimmed by 5 bases and 4 bases, with 11 bases remaining between them. The CDR3 loop spans 12 amino acids. Looked up from germline, CDR1 is GTSNPN and CDR2 is SVGIG (reference sequence). Written as DNA, the CDR3 is TGTGCCTGGGGACCGGGGGGCACTGAAGCTTTCTTT. Translating gives CAWGPGGTEAFF.

The V and J genes are TRBV12-5 and TRBJ2-2; maybe TRBD2 (7 bases). CDR1 and CDR2 from the germline V gene are LGHNT and FRNRAP. This CDR3 contains 16 residues. V lost 7 bases to trimming and J lost 2 bases, with 17 bases between them. This CDR3 reads CASAPPRGANTGELFF. Written as DNA, the CDR3 is TGTGCTAGTGCCCCCCCCCGGGGGGCCAACACCGGGGAGCTGTTTTTT.

The chain is built from TRBV4-1 and TRBJ2-1; TRBD2 agrees at 7 bases. The CDR3 contains 17 residues. Germline V CDR1 and CDR2: MGHRA, YSYEKL. V shed 5 bases and J 7 bases; nucleotides not matched to a gene: 17. The CDR3 sequence is CASSYQSAGGRRNEQFF. CDR3 nucleotide sequence: TGCGCCAGCAGCTATCAGTCGGCCGGGGGGAGGCGGAATGAGCAGTTCTTC.